These 13 T cell receptor beta chains share one sample of origin, sequenced in a study of blood T cell repertoires in COVID-19. Using immunoSEQ multiplex PCR, the repertoire was profiled, and TCRdb retains in-frame clones only, with some absent. The sample lists more than 75,000 clones, around 90% seen once, with less than 3% in the top ten. Specimen: peripheral blood. The receptor source for this set is a man aged 50-59 years with COVID-19, enrolled during active disease.

V and J are TRBV11-2 and TRBJ2-3; the match to TRBD2 covers 9 bases. CDR3 length: 18 residues. CDR1 and CDR2 from the germline V gene are SGHAT and FQNNGV. V lost 6 bases, J lost 2 bases, and 15 bases stayed unmatched. The CDR3 here is CASRDDYGRGGPTDTQYF. The CDR3 nucleotides are TGTGCCAGCAGGGACGATTACGGGCGGGGGGGCCCCACAGATACGCAGTATTTT. The whole variable domain, remainder taken from reference TRBV11-2 and TRBJ2-3, is EAGVAQSPRYKIIEKRQSVAFWCNPISGHATLYWYQQILGQGPKLLIQFQNNGVVDDSQLPKDRFSAERLKGVDSTLKIQPAKLEDSAVYLCASRDDYGRGGPTDTQYFGPGTRLTVL.

V usage is TRBV18 and J usage is TRBJ1-2; no clear D gene. The ends were cut back, 3 bases at V and 5 bases at J, with 16 bases in the middle. Germline CDR1 reads KGHSH; CDR2 reads LQKENI. This CDR3 spans 15 amino acids. The CDR3 DNA reads as TGTGCCAGCTCACCTCAGTCGGGAGAGCCATATGGCTACACCTTC. This gives the protein CASSPQSGEPYGYTF.

J is TRBJ1-2 and V is TRBV24-1; 7 bases align to TRBD1. The ends lost 4 bases at V and 4 bases at J; junction bases unmatched: 11. The CDR3 contains 16 residues. CDR1 is KGHDR, CDR2 SFDVKD, per germline. The DNA for the CDR3 is TGTGCCACCAGTGACCCTTCGGACAGGAGCTCCTATGGCTACACCTTC. Protein sequence: CATSDPSDRSSYGYTF.

This clone was observed a single time. This chain connects TRBV7-9 to TRBJ2-1; TRBD2 is a possible D gene (5 bases). V lost 6 bases to trimming and J lost 8 bases, with 14 bases between them. There are 13 residues in the CDR3. The germline gives CDR1 SEHNR, CDR2 FQNEAQ (reference sequence). The CDR3 DNA sequence: TGTGCCAGCAGTTCCGGGGTAACGGATGAGCAGTTCTTC. Translated, it gives CASSSGVTDEQFF.

The genes are TRBV5-4 and TRBJ2-3, with TRBD1 identical over 7 bases. Trimming at V came to 0 bases and at J to 2 bases, leaving 3 bases not matched to a gene. The CDR3 length is 15 residues. Looked up from germline, CDR1 is SGHNT and CDR2 is YYREEE (reference sequence). CDR3 nucleotide sequence: TGTGCCAGCAGCTTGGCGGGACAGCTCACAGATACGCAGTATTTT. This translates into CASSLAGQLTDTQYF.

V usage is TRBV2 and J usage is TRBJ2-7; 7 bases map to TRBD2. In germline, CDR1 is SNHLY, CDR2 FYNNEI. Trimming cost V 6 bases and J 1 base; bases outside gene matches: 6. This CDR3 is built from 14 residues. The chain's CDR3 is CASSRLALSYEQYF. Written as DNA, the CDR3 is TGTGCCAGCAGCCGACTAGCCCTGTCCTACGAGCAGTACTTC.

This chain links TRBV30 with TRBJ1-1; no clear D gene. The germline gives CDR1 GTSNPN, CDR2 SVGIG (reference sequence). V shed 4 bases and J shed 7 bases, with 10 bases lying between them. This CDR3 spans 11 amino acids. CDR3: CAWNRENEAFF. Written as DNA, the CDR3 is TGTGCCTGGAATAGGGAGAATGAAGCTTTCTTT.

The chain recombines TRBV6-5 with TRBJ1-2; D perhaps matches TRBD1 (5 bases). V lost 4 bases and J lost 7, with 10 bases in between. The CDR3 is made up of 12 amino acids. CDR1 is MNHEY, CDR2 SVGAGI, per germline. The CDR3 region is CASSSSRVGYTF. The CDR3 nucleotides are TGTGCCAGCAGTTCCTCCAGGGTTGGCTACACCTTC.

The rearrangement uses TRBV4-3 and TRBJ2-5, with 10 bases lining up with TRBD1. The CDR3 length is 16 residues. V was clipped by 0 bases and J by 7 bases; unmatched bases: 8. Germline V gene sequence: CDR1 LGHNA, CDR2 YSLEER. The CDR3 nucleotides are TGCGCCAGCAGCCAAGAAAGGGACAGGGGTGAGGGGACCCAGTACTTC. This encodes CASSQERDRGEGTQYF.

V gene TRBV27 combines with J gene TRBJ2-7; the match to TRBD2 covers 8 bases. The trim removed 6 bases at V and 0 bases at J, leaving 1 base unmatched. Germline loops: CDR1 MNHEY, CDR2 SMNVEV (reference sequence). This CDR3 contains 13 residues. CDR3 in amino acids: CASRAGASYEQYF. CDR3 DNA sequence: TGTGCCAGCAGAGCGGGGGCCTCCTACGAGCAGTACTTC.

The chain carries TRBV5-1 and TRBJ2-7; TRBD1 is a possible D gene (6 bases). The CDR3 is 16 residues long. Trimming shortened V by 4 bases and J by 6 bases, and 23 bases separated the two germline ends. Germline assignment: CDR1 SGHRS and CDR2 YFSETQ. The CDR3 region is CASSPRRTAKNGEQYF. CDR3 in DNA: TGCGCCAGCAGCCCTCGAAGGACAGCGAAAAACGGCGAGCAGTACTTC.

The rearrangement uses TRBV4-3 and TRBJ2-7, with a tentative D call TRBD1 (5 bases). In germline, CDR1 is LGHNA, CDR2 YSLEER. V lost 3 bases to trimming and J lost 4 bases, with 10 bases between them. The CDR3 totals 13 residues. The CDR3 sequence is CASSQMQGYEQYF. The CDR3 bases are TGCGCCAGCAGCCAGATGCAGGGATACGAGCAGTACTTC.

The chain has TRBV5-1 and TRBJ2-5, with TRBD2 matching 9 bases. V lost 6 bases, J lost 7 bases, and 19 bases stayed unmatched. The germline V gene encodes CDR1 SGHRS and CDR2 YFSETQ. The CDR3 covers 17 residues. DNA of the CDR3: TGCGCCAGCAAGGCCGGTTATAGCGGGGGATCCCCAGGGACCCAGTACTTC. Protein product: CASKAGYSGGSPGTQYF.